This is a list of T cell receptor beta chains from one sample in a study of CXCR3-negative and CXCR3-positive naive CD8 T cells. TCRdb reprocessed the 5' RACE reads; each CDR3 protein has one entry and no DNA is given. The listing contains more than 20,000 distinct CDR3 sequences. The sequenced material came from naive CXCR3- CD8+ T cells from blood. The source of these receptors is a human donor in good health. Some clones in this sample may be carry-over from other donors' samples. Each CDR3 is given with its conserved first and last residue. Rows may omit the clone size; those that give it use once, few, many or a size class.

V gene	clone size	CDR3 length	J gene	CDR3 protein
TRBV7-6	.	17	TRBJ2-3	CASSLARQGVTTDTQYF
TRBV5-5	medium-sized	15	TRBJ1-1	CASSPGGDPNTEAFF
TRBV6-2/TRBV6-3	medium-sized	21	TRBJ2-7	CASSYPTGPFIPDGTGYEQYF
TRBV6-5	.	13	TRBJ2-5	CASSPPGDGTQYF
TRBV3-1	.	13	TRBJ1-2	CASSQRGNYGYTF
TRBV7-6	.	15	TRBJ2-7	CASSLETSESYEQYF
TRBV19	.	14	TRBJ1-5	CASSILDGNQPQHF
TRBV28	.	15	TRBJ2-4	CASSYRGLAKNIQYF
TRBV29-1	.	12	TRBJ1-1	CSDLGQRPEAFF
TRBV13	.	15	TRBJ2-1	CASSSPGTGVHEQFF
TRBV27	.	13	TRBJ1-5	CATGQVSNQPQHF
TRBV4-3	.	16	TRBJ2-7	CASSQEANPYYYEQYF
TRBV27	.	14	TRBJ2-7	CASSLAGGGYEQYF
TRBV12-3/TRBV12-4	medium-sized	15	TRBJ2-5	CASSHFRRYQETQYF
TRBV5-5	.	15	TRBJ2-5	CASSLVTGGRETQYF
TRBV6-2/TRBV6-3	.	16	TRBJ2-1	CASSTLDRGTYNEQFF
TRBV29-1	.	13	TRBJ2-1	CSVDLAGAGEQFF
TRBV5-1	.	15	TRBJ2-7	CASSQGGLAGAEQYF
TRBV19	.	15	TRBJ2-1	CASSIPPDSSGEQFF
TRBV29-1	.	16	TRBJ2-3	CSVEGEAGGPGDTQYF
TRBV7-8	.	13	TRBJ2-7	CASSPGALYEQYF
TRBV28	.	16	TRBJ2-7	CASSLWTSGGAVEQYF